One sample yielded the 18 T cell receptor beta chains listed below, sequenced in a study of OX40 agonist ivuxolimab in advanced cancers. This table comes from immunoSEQ multiplex PCR, and its TCRdb copy is limited to in-frame clones, with some not included. The data contain tens of thousands of clones, about nine tenths of them singletons. The sample consisted of CD4+ or CD8+ T cells sorted from blood, taken in a trial of the OX40 agonist ivuxolimab. These receptors were collected from an adult with an advanced solid tumor such as melanoma, head and neck, liver or kidney cancer.

With regard to this clone: The identical CDR3 is also encoded by other nucleotide sequences in the sample. This chain's CDR3 is CASSVGSGSYQETQYF. DNA for the CDR3: TGTGCCAGCAGCGTCGGTAGCGGGAGCTACCAAGAGACCCAGTACTTC. The rearrangement links TRBV9 to TRBJ2-5; 9 bases match TRBD2. Germline-derived CDR1 and CDR2 are SGDLS and YYNGEE. The V gene end was trimmed by 2 bases and the J gene end by 0 bases; junction bases not matched to a gene: 5. The CDR3 has 16 residues.

In DNA form, the CDR3 reads TGCGCCAGCAGCGGAGGACAGGGGTTCGATGAGCAGTTCTTC. As protein: CASSGGQGFDEQFF. This chain uses TRBV5-1 with TRBJ2-1; 9 nucleotides line up with TRBD1. V lost 4 bases and J lost 8; bases outside the gene matches: 7. CDR1 and CDR2 from the germline V gene are SGHRS and YFSETQ. CDR3 length: 14 residues.

V gene TRBV11-3 combines with J gene TRBJ2-7; weak D call: TRBD2 (6 bases). The CDR3 covers 14 residues. Per the germline V gene, CDR1 is SGHNT and CDR2 is YENEEA. Trimming pared 0 bases from V and 5 bases from J, leaving 11 bases between. CDR3 amino acids: CASSLDGGFNEQYF. CDR3 sequence (DNA): TGTGCCAGCAGCTTAGATGGGGGGTTCAACGAGCAGTACTTC.

The genes are TRBV6-1 and TRBJ1-1, with D perhaps TRBD1 (6 bases). The CDR3 totals 14 residues. The V end lost 3 bases, the J end lost 1 base, and 9 bases lay between the germline ends. From germline, CDR1 is MNHNS and CDR2 SASEGT. Here the CDR3 DNA reads TGTGCCAGCAGTGATAAAGGGGGGAACACTGAAGCTTTCTTT. The encoded protein is CASSDKGGNTEAFF.

The rearrangement uses TRBV19 and TRBJ2-1; 8 bases fit TRBD1. Unmatched junction bases numbered 14, after V lost 4 bases and J lost 9 bases. Germline V gene data show CDR1 as LNHDA and CDR2 as SQIVND (reference sequence). The CDR3 consists of 16 residues. The CDR3: CASSTPETGVWAEQFF. Written as DNA, the CDR3 is TGTGCCAGTAGTACCCCCGAGACAGGGGTTTGGGCTGAGCAGTTCTTC.

This clone was seen a single time. The V gene is TRBV30, the J gene TRBJ2-3; 10 bases agree with TRBD2. The CDR3 totals 15 residues. The V gene's germline CDR1 is GTSNPN and CDR2 SVGIG (reference sequence). Trimming took 1 base from V and 4 from J; bases not matched to a gene: 5. CDR3 sequence reads: CAWSAGTSASDTQYF. The CDR3 nucleotides read TGTGCCTGGAGTGCCGGGACTAGCGCTTCAGATACGCAGTATTTT.

The gene calls are TRBV11-2 and TRBJ2-3; the D is unclear. The V gene lost 2 bases and the J gene lost 1 base, with 4 bases spanning the gap. There are 13 residues in the CDR3. The germline V gene has CDR1 SGHAT and CDR2 FQNNGV. Here the CDR3 reads CASSLPGTDTQYF. CDR3 DNA sequence: TGTGCCAGCAGCTTACCCGGCACAGATACGCAGTATTTT.

The chain combines TRBV5-5 with TRBJ2-5; TRBD2 matches at 10 bases. The trim removed 0 bases at V and 3 bases at J, leaving 11 bases unmatched. The CDR3 is 18 residues long. The germline V gene has CDR1 SGHKS and CDR2 YYEKEE (reference sequence). Here the CDR3 reads CASSLAFRTSGTEETQYF. The CDR3 nucleotides read TGTGCCAGCAGCTTGGCGTTTCGGACTAGCGGCACTGAAGAGACCCAGTACTTC.

V gene TRBV21-1 combines with J gene TRBJ2-7; TRBD2 reflects the table's D call only, with no check against the DNA. TRBV21-1 constitutes a pseudogene. This CDR3 region has 14 residues. Here the CDR3 DNA reads TGTGCCAGCAGCAAAACTAGCGGGGGGTACGAGCAGTACTTC. Translated, it gives CASSKTSGGYEQYF.

The rearrangement links TRBV12-5 to TRBJ2-1, with 10 bases fitting TRBD2. Germline lookup yields CDR1 LGHNT and CDR2 FRNRAP. The CDR3 has 15 residues. V lost 4 bases, J lost 7 bases, and 7 bases stayed unmatched. The CDR3 DNA sequence: TGTGCTAGTGGTTCGGGACTAGCGCTAGGGAATGAGCAGTTCTTC. It translates to CASGSGLALGNEQFF.

This rearrangement joins TRBV6-6 to TRBJ1-1, with D possibly being TRBD1 (6 bases). The CDR3 loop spans 14 amino acids. Deletions cut 2 bases from V and 1 base from J, with 8 bases between. The germline V gene has CDR1 MNHNY and CDR2 SVGAGI (reference sequence). The CDR3 bases are TGTGCCAGCAGTTACGGGGGCTCGAACACTGAAGCTTTCTTT. This sequence encodes CASSYGGSNTEAFF.

The chain employs TRBV11-3 and TRBJ2-2; unclear D gene. Germline-derived CDR1 and CDR2 are SGHNT and YENEEA. Trimming left V 4 bases short and J 6 bases short, with 3 bases between. This CDR3 contains 11 residues. This CDR3 is CASSSSGELFF. The CDR3 nucleotides read TGTGCCAGCAGCTCTTCCGGGGAGCTGTTTTTT.

The V gene is TRBV4-2, the J gene TRBJ1-5, with TRBD1 as a possible D gene (5 bases). This CDR3 is 13 amino acids long. CDR1 and CDR2 from the germline V gene are LGHNA and YNFKEQ. V was shortened by 2 bases and J by 9 bases, with 11 bases between the two germline ends. The CDR3 coding sequence is TGTGCCAGCAGCCAACAACCGGGGGGGCCCCAGCATTTT. It translates to CASSQQPGGPQHF.

The V call is TRBV9, the J call TRBJ1-4, with D unresolved. The germline gives CDR1 SGDLS, CDR2 YYNGEE. The CDR3 spans 15 residues. V was shortened by 3 bases and J by 0 bases, with 9 bases between the two germline ends. The CDR3 sequence is CASSASRTTNEKLFF. As DNA, the CDR3 is TGTGCCAGCAGCGCGAGCCGAACAACTAATGAAAAACTGTTTTTT.

This clone was counted a single time. The rearrangement uses TRBV10-3 and TRBJ2-1; no clear D. Germline V lookup: CDR1 ENHRY, CDR2 SYGVKD. V was clipped by 7 bases and J by 5 bases, with 9 bases between them. This CDR3 is built from 12 residues. The DNA of the CDR3 is TGTGCCATCACCCGGGCCAACAATGAGCAGTTCTTC. It codes for CAITRANNEQFF.

The gene calls are TRBV7-6 and TRBJ2-7; D not resolved. This CDR3 has 13 amino acids. Trimming removed 1 base from V and 1 base from J, with 5 bases in between. Germline V gene sequence: CDR1 SGHVS, CDR2 FNYEAQ. CDR3 protein: CASSLVQSYEQYF. CDR3 in DNA: TGTGCCAGCAGCTTAGTACAGTCCTACGAGCAGTACTTC.

The rearrangement links TRBV18 to TRBJ2-2; D is uncertain. The germline V gene encodes CDR1 KGHSH and CDR2 LQKENI. The CDR3 runs to 14 residues. The ends were cut back, 5 bases at V and 6 bases at J, with 13 bases in the middle. The CDR3 DNA reads as TGTGCCAGCTCAGAATCAACGACTGCCGGGGAGCTGTTTTTT. As protein: CASSESTTAGELFF.

This rearrangement joins TRBV5-1 to TRBJ1-3, with D perhaps TRBD1 (6 bases). The CDR3 contains 14 residues. CDR1 and CDR2 (germline): SGHRS, YFSETQ. Trimming cost V 4 bases and J 5 bases, with 13 bases left between them. For the CDR3, the DNA is TGCGCCAGCAGCCCCGGGACAAATAGAAACACCATATATTTT. It specifies CASSPGTNRNTIYF. Complete variable domain (other parts from reference TRBV5-1 and TRBJ1-3): KAGVTQTPRYLIKTRGQQVTLSCSPISGHRSVSWYQQTPGQGLQFLFEYFSETQRNKGNFPGRFSGRQFSNSRSEMNVSTLELGDSALYLCASSPGTNRNTIYFGEGSWLTVV.